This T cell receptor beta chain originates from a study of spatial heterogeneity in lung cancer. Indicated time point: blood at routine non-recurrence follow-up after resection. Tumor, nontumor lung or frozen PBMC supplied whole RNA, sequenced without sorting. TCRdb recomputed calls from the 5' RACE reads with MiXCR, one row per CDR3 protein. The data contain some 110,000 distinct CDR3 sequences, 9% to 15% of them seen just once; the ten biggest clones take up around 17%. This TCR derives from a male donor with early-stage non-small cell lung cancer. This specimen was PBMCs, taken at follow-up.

The CDR3 nucleotides are TGCGCCAGCAGCTTGGAGCGGGGTGGAAATGAGCAGTTCTTC. This translates into CASSLERGGNEQFF. This chain joins TRBV5-1 and TRBJ2-1; the match to TRBD2 covers 7 bases. The junction had 4 bases not matched to a gene; V was cut back by 0 bases and J by 7 bases. The CDR3 sequence is 14 residues long. Germline lookup yields CDR1 SGHRS and CDR2 YFSETQ.